Listed here are 14 T cell receptor beta chains from one sample, sequenced in a study of blood T cell repertoires in COVID-19. Data came from immunoSEQ multiplex PCR; TCRdb stores just in-frame clones and leaves some out. The table lists over 65,000 clones, roughly 82% of them singletons. The sample taken for sequencing was peripheral blood. All receptors derive from a man older than 75 with active COVID-19.

This chain links TRBV3-1 (or the pseudogene TRBV3-2) with TRBJ2-7; the D gene is possibly TRBD2 (6 bases). Trimming shortened V by 1 base and J by 2 bases, and 9 bases separated the two germline ends. CDR1 is LGHDT, CDR2 YNNKEL, per germline (reference sequence). The CDR3 consists of 14 residues. The CDR3 protein is CASSQVAATYEQYF. In DNA, the CDR3 is TGTGCCAGCAGCCAAGTAGCGGCGACCTACGAGCAGTACTTC.

Written as DNA, the CDR3 is TGTGCCAGCAGCCTCGGACTAGAAAGGGCCGAGCAGTACTTC. Its protein is CASSLGLERAEQYF. The V gene is TRBV9, the J gene TRBJ2-7, with 7 bases aligning to TRBD2. CDR3 length: 14 amino acids. Germline-derived CDR1 and CDR2 are SGDLS and YYNGEE. V gave up 4 bases and J gave up 6 bases; unmatched junction bases: 10.

The V and J genes are TRBV7-6 and TRBJ2-1; possibly TRBD2 for D (6 bases). CDR1 is SGHVS, CDR2 FNYEAQ, per germline. This CDR3 comprises 17 residues. Trimming shortened V by 5 bases and J by 8 bases, and 25 bases separated the two germline ends. As DNA, the CDR3 is TGTGCCAGCAGCCGCGGCGTTTGGGGCGGGGCTGCGGATGAGCAGTTCTTC. Its translation: CASSRGVWGGAADEQFF.

This clone was observed a single time. This chain joins TRBV11-2 and TRBJ2-7; D is ambiguous. The CDR3 loop spans 11 amino acids. The V gene's germline CDR1 is SGHAT and CDR2 FQNNGV. V gave up 3 bases and J gave up 7 bases, with 7 bases separating them. The chain's CDR3 is CASSFALEQYF. The CDR3 nucleotides are TGTGCCAGCAGCTTCGCCCTAGAGCAGTACTTC.

The chain recombines TRBV9 with TRBJ1-1, with D unclear. The germline gives CDR1 SGDLS, CDR2 YYNGEE. This CDR3 contains 15 residues. The V end lost 1 base, the J end lost 1 base, and 11 bases lay between the germline ends. CDR3 sequence reads: CASSVTITENTEAFF. In nucleotides, the CDR3 is TGTGCCAGCAGCGTAACGATCACAGAGAACACTGAAGCTTTCTTT.

This clone has at least ten counts. This chain uses TRBV14 with TRBJ1-1; D call uncertain. V was clipped by 2 bases and J by 4 bases, with 8 bases between them. The CDR3 spans 13 residues. Per the germline V gene, CDR1 is SGHDN and CDR2 is FVKESK. The CDR3 coding sequence is TGTGCCAGCAGCCAAAGAGTCGGCACTGAAGCTTTCTTT. Amino acids: CASSQRVGTEAFF.

This chain joins TRBV18 and TRBJ2-7, with a tentative D call TRBD1 (5 bases). Germline V gene sequence: CDR1 KGHSH, CDR2 LQKENI. V gave up 6 bases and J gave up 0 bases, with 15 bases separating them. The CDR3 is 15 amino acids. This CDR3 reads CASSLLGPNSYEQYF. In DNA, the CDR3 is TGTGCCAGCTCCCTTCTGGGGCCCAACTCCTACGAGCAGTACTTC.

The chain employs TRBV30 and TRBJ1-1, with no clear D. The CDR3 totals 13 residues. Germline-derived CDR1 and CDR2 are GTSNPN and SVGIG (reference sequence). Trimming removed 2 bases from V and 0 bases from J, with 7 bases in between. The CDR3, as DNA: TGTGCCTGGAGTAAAATCATGAACACTGAAGCTTTCTTT. Amino acids: CAWSKIMNTEAFF.

The chain uses TRBV3-1 (or the pseudogene TRBV3-2) and TRBJ1-5; possible D gene TRBD1, 6 bases. The V gene's germline CDR1 is LGHDT and CDR2 YNNKEL (reference sequence). V lost 4 bases, J lost 3 bases, and 13 bases lay in between. The CDR3 has 15 amino acids. The CDR3 loop reads CASSRTTGYNQPQHF. As DNA, the CDR3 is TGTGCCAGCAGCCGCACTACAGGGTACAATCAGCCCCAGCATTTT.

The J gene is TRBJ1-1, the V gene TRBV6-5; TRBD1 aligns across 7 bases. Germline-derived CDR1 and CDR2 are MNHEY and SVGAGI. The CDR3 sequence is 15 residues long. V lost 4 bases to trimming and J lost 0 bases; unmatched junction nucleotides: 5. CDR3 in amino acids: CASSLGQTMNTEAFF. Written as DNA, the CDR3 is TGTGCCAGCAGTTTGGGACAGACCATGAACACTGAAGCTTTCTTT.

This clone was counted only a few times. Sequence at one end of the junction differs from germline and may be a read error. The chain joins TRBV2 to TRBJ1-3, with D unresolved. The germline V gene has CDR1 SNHLY and CDR2 FYNNEI. The CDR3 covers 13 residues. This CDR3 is CASREDNGNTIYF. The DNA of the CDR3 is TGTGCCAGCAGAGAAGACAACGGAAACACCATATATTTT.

In the case of this clone: The same CDR3 is also encoded by other DNA sequences in this sample. CDR3 in DNA: TGTGCCAGCAGCTTAGGACAGGGGGCCGGGGAGCTGTTTTTT. Its translation is CASSLGQGAGELFF. The chain employs TRBV7-9 and TRBJ2-2, with TRBD1 matching over 9 bases. CDR1 is SEHNR, CDR2 FQNEAQ, per germline (reference sequence). The CDR3 totals 14 residues. The ends lost 1 base at V and 6 bases at J; junction bases unmatched: 0.

The J gene is TRBJ2-1, the V gene TRBV4-2; no definite D call. Germline lookup yields CDR1 LGHNA and CDR2 YNFKEQ. V was trimmed by 0 bases and J by 3 bases, leaving 9 bases between them. The CDR3 totals 15 residues. The CDR3 reads CASSQEPGFYNEQFF. The CDR3 nucleotides are TGTGCCAGCAGCCAAGAGCCCGGGTTCTACAATGAGCAGTTCTTC.

The rearrangement uses TRBV6-6 and TRBJ2-2, with 9 bases matching TRBD1. The CDR3 has 14 amino acids. Trimming took 9 bases from V and 4 from J; bases not matched to a gene: 6. The germline gives CDR1 MNHNY, CDR2 SVGAGI (reference sequence). The CDR3 loop reads CASGDRVSTGELFF. DNA of the CDR3: TGTGCCAGTGGGGACAGGGTATCCACCGGGGAGCTGTTTTTT.